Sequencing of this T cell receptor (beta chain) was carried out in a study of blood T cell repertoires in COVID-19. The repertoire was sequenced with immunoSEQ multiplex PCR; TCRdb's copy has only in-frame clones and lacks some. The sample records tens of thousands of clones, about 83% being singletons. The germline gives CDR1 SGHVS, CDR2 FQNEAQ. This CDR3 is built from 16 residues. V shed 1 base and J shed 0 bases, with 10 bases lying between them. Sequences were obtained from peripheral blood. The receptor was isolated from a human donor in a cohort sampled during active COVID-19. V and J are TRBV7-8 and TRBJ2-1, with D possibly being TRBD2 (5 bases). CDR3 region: CASSLVRGYSYNEQFF. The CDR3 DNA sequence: TGTGCCAGCAGCTTAGTCCGCGGGTACTCCTACAATGAGCAGTTCTTC.